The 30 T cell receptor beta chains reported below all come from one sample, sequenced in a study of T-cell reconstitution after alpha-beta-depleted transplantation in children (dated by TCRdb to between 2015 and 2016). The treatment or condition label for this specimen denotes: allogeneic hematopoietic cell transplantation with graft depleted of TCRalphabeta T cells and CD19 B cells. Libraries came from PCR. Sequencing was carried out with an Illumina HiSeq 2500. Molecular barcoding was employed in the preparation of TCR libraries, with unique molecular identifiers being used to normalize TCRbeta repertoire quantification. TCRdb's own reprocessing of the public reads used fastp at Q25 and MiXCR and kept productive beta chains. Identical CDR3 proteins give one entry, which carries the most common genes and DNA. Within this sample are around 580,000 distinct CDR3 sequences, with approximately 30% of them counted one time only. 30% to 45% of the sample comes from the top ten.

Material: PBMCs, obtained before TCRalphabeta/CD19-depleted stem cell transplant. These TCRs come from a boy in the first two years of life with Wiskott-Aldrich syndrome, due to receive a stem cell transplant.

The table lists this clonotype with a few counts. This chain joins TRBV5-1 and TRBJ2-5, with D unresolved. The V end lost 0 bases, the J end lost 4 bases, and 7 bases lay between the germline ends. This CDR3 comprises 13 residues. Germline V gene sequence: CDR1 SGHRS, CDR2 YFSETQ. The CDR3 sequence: CASSLGKAETQYF. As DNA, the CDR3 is TGCGCCAGCAGCTTGGGGAAGGCAGAGACCCAGTACTTC.

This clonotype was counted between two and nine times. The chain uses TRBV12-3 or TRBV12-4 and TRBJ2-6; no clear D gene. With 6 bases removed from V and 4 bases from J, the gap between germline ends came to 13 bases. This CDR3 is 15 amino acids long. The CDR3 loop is CASRSPGRGANVLTF. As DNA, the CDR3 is TGTGCCAGCAGATCCCCAGGTAGGGGGGCCAACGTCCTGACTTTC.

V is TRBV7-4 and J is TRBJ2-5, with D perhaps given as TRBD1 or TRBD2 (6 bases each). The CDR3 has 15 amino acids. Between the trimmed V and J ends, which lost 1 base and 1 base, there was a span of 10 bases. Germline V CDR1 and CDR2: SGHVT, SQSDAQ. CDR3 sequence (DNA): TGTGCCAGCAGCTTAGTAGGGGGGACCCAAGAGACCCAGTACTTC. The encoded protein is CASSLVGGTQETQYF.

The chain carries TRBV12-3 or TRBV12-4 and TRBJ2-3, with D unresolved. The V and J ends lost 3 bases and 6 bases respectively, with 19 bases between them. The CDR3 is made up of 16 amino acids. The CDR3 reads CASSLELDSTPDTQYF. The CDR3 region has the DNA TGTGCCAGCAGTTTGGAACTCGACTCGACCCCCGATACGCAGTATTTT.

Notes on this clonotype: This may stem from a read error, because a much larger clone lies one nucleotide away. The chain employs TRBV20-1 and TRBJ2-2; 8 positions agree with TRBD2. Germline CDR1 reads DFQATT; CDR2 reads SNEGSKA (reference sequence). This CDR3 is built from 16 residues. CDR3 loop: CTARDLGGENTGELFF. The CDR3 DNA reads TGCACTGCTAGAGATCTCGGGGGGGAGAACACCGGGGAGCTGTTTTTT.

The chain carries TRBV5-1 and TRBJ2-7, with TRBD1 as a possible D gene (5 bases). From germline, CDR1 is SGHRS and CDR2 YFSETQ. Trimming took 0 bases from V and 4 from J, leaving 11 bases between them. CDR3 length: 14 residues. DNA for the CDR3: TGCGCCAGCAGCTTGGTTCAGGGAAAATACGAGCAGTACTTC. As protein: CASSLVQGKYEQYF. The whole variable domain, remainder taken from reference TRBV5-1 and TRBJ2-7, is KAGVTQTPRYLIKTRGQQVTLSCSPISGHRSVSWYQQTPGQGLQFLFEYFSETQRNKGNFPGRFSGRQFSNSRSEMNVSTLELGDSALYLCASSLVQGKYEQYFGPGTRLTVT.

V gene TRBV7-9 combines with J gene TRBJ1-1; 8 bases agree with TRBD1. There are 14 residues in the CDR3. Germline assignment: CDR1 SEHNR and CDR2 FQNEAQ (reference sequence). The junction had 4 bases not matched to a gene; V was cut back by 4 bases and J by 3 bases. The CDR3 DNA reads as TGTGCCAGCAGCTCCTGGACAGGGCACACTGAAGCTTTCTTT. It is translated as CASSSWTGHTEAFF.

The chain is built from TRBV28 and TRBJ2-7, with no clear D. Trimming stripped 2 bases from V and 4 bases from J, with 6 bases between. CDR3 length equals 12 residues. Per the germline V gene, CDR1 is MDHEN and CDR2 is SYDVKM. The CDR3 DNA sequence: TGTGCCAGCAGTTTACAGCTATACGAGCAGTACTTC. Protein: CASSLQLYEQYF. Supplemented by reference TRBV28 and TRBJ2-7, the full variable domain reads DVKVTQSSRYLVKRTGEKVFLECVQDMDHENMFWYRQDPGLGLRLIYFSYDVKMKEKGDIPEGYSVSREKKERFSLILESASTNQTSMYLCASSLQLYEQYFGPGTRLTVT.

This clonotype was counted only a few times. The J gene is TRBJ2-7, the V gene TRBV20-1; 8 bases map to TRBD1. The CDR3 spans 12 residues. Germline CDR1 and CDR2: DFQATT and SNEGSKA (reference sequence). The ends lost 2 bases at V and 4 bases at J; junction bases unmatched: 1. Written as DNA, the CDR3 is TGCAGTGCTAGACAGGGGGCGTACGAGCAGTACTTC. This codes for CSARQGAYEQYF.

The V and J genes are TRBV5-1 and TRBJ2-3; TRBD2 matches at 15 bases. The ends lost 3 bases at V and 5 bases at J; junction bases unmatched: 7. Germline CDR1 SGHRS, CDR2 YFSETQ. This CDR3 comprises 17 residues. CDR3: CASSSWTSGRAVDTQYF. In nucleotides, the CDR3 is TGCGCCAGCAGCTCTTGGACTAGCGGGAGGGCCGTAGATACGCAGTATTTT.

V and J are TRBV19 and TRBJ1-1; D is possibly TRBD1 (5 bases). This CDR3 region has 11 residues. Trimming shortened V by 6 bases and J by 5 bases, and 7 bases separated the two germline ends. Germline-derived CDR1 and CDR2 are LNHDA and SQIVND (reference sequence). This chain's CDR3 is CASRRGTEAFF. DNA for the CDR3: TGTGCCAGTAGGAGGGGAACTGAAGCTTTCTTT.

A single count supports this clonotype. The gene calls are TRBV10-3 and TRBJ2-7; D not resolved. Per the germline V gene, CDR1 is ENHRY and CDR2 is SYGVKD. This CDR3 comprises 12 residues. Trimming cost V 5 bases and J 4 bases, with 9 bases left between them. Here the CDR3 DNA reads TGTGCCATCAGTCAGACACTTTACGAGCAGTACTTC. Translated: CAISQTLYEQYF.

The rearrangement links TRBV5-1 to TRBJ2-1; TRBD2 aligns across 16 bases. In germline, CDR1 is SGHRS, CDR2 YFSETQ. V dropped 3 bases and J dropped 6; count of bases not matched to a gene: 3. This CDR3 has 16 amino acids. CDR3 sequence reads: CASSSGLAGGTNEQFF. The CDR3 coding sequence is TGCGCCAGCAGCTCGGGACTAGCGGGAGGGACCAATGAGCAGTTCTTC.

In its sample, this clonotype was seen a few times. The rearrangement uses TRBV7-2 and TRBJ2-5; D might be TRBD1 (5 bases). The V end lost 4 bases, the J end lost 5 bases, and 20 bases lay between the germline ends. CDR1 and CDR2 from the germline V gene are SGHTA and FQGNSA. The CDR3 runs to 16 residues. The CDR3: CASSSSEWGRFETQYF. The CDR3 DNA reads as TGTGCCAGCAGCTCCTCCGAATGGGGCAGGTTTGAGACCCAGTACTTC.

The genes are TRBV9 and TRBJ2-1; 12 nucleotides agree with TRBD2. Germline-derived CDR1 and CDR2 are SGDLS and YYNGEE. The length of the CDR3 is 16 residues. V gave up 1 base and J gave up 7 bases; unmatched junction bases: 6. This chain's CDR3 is CASSVSLAGGGNEQFF. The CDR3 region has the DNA TGTGCCAGCAGCGTATCACTAGCGGGGGGAGGGAATGAGCAGTTCTTC.

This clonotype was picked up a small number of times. This CDR3 is CASRSSGANVLTF. CDR3 coding DNA: TGTGCCAGCAGGAGCTCTGGGGCCAACGTCCTGACTTTC. The chain is built from TRBV28 and TRBJ2-6; D ambiguous. The CDR3 is made up of 13 amino acids. V was pared by 6 bases and J by 0 bases, with 3 bases between. Germline assignment: CDR1 MDHEN and CDR2 SYDVKM.

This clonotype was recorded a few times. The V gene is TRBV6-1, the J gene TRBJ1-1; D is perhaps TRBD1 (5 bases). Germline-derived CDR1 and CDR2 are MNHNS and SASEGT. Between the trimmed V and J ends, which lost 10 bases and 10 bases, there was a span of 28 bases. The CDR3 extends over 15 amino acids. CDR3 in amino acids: CATTSSSGLLSRAFF. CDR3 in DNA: TGTGCCACCACTAGTTCCTCGGGACTCCTTTCGAGAGCTTTCTTT.

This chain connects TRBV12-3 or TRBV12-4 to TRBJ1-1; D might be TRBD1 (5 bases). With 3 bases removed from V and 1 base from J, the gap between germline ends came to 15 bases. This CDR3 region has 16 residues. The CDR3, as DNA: TGTGCCAGCAGTTTGGCGGCAGGGAGTTGGAACACTGAAGCTTTCTTT. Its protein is CASSLAAGSWNTEAFF.

CDR3 in amino acids: CASSFDRVYEQYF. For the CDR3, the DNA is TGCGCCAGCAGCTTTGATCGGGTTTACGAGCAGTACTTC. This sequence joins TRBV5-1 and TRBJ2-7, with D unclear. V was shortened by 2 bases and J by 4 bases, with 10 bases between the two germline ends. Germline values: CDR1 SGHRS, CDR2 YFSETQ. The CDR3 consists of 13 residues.

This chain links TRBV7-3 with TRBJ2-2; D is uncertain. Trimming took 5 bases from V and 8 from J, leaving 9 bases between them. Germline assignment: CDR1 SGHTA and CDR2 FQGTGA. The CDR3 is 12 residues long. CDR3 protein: CASSPPWGELFF. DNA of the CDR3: TGTGCCAGCAGCCCCCCATGGGGGGAGCTGTTTTTT.

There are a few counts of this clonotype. This CDR3 is CASSPQGRETQYF. Written as DNA, the CDR3 is TGTGCCAGCAGTCCCCAGGGTAGGGAGACCCAGTACTTC. The genes are TRBV12-3 or TRBV12-4 and TRBJ2-5; D might be TRBD1 (5 bases). The V end was cut by 5 bases, the J end by 5 bases, with 12 bases between. The CDR3 length is 13 residues.

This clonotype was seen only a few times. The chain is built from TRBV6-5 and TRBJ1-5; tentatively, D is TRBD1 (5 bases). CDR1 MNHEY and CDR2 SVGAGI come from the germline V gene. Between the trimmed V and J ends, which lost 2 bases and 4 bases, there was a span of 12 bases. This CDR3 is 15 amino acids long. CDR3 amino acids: CASSYGAARNQPQHF. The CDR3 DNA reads TGTGCCAGCAGTTACGGGGCAGCCCGAAATCAGCCCCAGCATTTT.

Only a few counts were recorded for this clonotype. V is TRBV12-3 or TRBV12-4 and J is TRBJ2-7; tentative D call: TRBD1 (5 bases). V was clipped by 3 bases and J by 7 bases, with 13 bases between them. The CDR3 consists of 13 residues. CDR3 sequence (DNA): TGTGCCAGCAGTTTGGGGCGGCTGGGGGAGCAGTACTTC. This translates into CASSLGRLGEQYF.

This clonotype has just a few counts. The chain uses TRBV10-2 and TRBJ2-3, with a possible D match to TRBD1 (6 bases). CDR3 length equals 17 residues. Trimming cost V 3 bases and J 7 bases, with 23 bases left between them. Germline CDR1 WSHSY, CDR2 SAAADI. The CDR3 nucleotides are TGCGCCAGCAGTGACTCCTATGGACAGAACACGGTGCATACGCAGTATTTT. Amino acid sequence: CASSDSYGQNTVHTQYF.

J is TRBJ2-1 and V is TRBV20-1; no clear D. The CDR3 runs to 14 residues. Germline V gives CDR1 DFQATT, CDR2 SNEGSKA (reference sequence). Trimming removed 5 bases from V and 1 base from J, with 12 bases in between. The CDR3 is CSAYDVTSYNEQFF. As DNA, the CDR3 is TGCAGTGCTTACGACGTAACATCCTACAATGAGCAGTTCTTC.

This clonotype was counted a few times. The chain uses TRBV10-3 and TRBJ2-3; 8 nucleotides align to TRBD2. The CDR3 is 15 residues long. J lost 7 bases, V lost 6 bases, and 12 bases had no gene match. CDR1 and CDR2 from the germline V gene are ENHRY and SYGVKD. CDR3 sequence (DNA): TGTGCCATCAGCCCGACTAGCGAGATATATAATACGCAGTATTTT. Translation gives CAISPTSEIYNTQYF.

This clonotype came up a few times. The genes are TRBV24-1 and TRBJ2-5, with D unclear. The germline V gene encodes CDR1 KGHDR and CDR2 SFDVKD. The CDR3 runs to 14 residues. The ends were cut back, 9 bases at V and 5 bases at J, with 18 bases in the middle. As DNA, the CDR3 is TGTGCCACCCCCGGATTTCTACAAGCGGAGACCCAGTACTTC. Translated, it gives CATPGFLQAETQYF.

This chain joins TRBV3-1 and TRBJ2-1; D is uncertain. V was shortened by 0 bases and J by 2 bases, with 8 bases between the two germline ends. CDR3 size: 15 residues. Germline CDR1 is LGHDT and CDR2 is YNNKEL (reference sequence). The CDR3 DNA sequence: TGTGCCAGCAGCCAAGACGCCCTGGCCTACAATGAGCAGTTCTTC. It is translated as CASSQDALAYNEQFF.

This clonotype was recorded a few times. The CDR3 nucleotides read TGTGCCAGCAGCTTAGACCTAGCGGGAGGGACCTACGAGCAGTACTTC. Its translation is CASSLDLAGGTYEQYF. The rearrangement links TRBV11-2 to TRBJ2-7; 12 bases agree with TRBD2. The CDR3 is 16 amino acids. Trimming removed 0 bases from V and 2 bases from J; junction bases left unmatched: 2. Germline V CDR1 and CDR2: SGHAT, FQNNGV.

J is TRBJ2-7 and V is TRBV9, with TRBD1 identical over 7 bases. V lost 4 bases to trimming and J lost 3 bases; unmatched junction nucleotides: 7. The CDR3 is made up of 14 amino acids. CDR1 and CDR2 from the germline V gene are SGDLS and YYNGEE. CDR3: CASSLTTGNYEQYF. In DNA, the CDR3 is TGTGCCAGCAGCCTCACGACAGGGAACTACGAGCAGTACTTC. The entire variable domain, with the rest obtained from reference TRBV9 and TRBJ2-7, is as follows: DSGVTQTPKHLITATGQRVTLRCSPRSGDLSVYWYQQSLDQGLQFLIQYYNGEERAKGNILERFSAQQFPDLHSELNLSSLELGDSALYFCASSLTTGNYEQYFGPGTRLTVT.